The sequence of this T cell receptor beta chain was determined in a study of shared clonotypes between healthy human individuals. Study-level points and caveats: Inspection by rarefaction showed sorted-subset sequencing to be incomplete despite large depth.

Assay: immunoSEQ multiplex PCR; the TCRdb copy retains only in-frame clones and omits some. The table includes about 1.5 million clones, 95% to 99% detected once. V lost 1 base to trimming and J lost 7 bases, with 11 bases between them. Germline CDR1 and CDR2: SNHLY and FYNNEI. This CDR3 is 14 amino acids long. Points on this clone: Antigen: not known.

Sequencing used naive CD4+ T cells sorted from blood. As to subset: CD45RA+ positively selected. The receptor comes from a man in his thirties or forties in good health. The gene calls are TRBV2 and TRBJ2-1, with no clear D. Here the CDR3 DNA reads TGTGCCAGCAGTGAAGTTCGGACGCGGAATGAGCAGTTCTTC. It translates to CASSEVRTRNEQFF.